The present entry profiles one TCR beta chain with its context. The repertoire was sequenced with immunoSEQ multiplex PCR; TCRdb's copy has only in-frame clones and lacks some. There are about 380,000 clones in the sample; about 97% occur only once, and approximately 0.32% lies in the top ten. V gave up 0 bases and J gave up 0 bases, with 5 bases separating them. The CDR3 length is 14 residues. Germline values: CDR1 MNHNY, CDR2 SVGAGI (reference sequence). The data were taken from a study of shared clonotypes between healthy human individuals. This chain connects TRBV6-6 to TRBJ1-1; D unclear. The sequencing sample was made of memory CD8+ T cells sorted from blood. As for subset: CD45RO+ cells pooled with CCR7-negative TemRA cells. The receptor was isolated from a man aged 25-45 years in good health. The DNA of the CDR3 is TGTGCCAGCAGTTACTCGATTATGAACACTGAAGCTTTCTTT. Amino acids: CASSYSIMNTEAFF.